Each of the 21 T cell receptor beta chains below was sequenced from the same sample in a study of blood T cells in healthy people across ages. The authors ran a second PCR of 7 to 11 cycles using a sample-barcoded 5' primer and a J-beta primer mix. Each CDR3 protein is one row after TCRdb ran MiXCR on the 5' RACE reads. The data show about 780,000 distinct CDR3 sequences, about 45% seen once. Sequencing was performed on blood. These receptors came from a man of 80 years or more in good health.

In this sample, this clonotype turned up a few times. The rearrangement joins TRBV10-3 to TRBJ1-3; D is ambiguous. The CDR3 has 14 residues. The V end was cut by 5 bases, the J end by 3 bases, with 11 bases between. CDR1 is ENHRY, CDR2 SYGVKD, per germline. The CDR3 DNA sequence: TGTGCCATCAGTCCCCGGACGGTTGGAAACACCATATATTTT. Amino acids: CAISPRTVGNTIYF.

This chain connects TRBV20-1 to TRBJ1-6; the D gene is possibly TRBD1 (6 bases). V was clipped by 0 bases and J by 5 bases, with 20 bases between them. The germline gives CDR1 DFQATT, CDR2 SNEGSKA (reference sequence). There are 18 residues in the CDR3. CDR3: CSARDPVGGAMNNSPLHF. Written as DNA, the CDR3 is TGCAGTGCTAGAGATCCAGTGGGGGGGGCGATGAATAATTCACCCCTCCACTTT.

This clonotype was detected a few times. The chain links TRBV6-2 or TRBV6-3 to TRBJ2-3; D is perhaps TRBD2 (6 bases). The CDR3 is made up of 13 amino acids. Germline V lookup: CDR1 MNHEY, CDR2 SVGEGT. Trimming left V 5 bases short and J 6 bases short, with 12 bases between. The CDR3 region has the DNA TGTGCCAGCAGTGACGGGGGTCCGGATACGCAGTATTTT. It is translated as CASSDGGPDTQYF.

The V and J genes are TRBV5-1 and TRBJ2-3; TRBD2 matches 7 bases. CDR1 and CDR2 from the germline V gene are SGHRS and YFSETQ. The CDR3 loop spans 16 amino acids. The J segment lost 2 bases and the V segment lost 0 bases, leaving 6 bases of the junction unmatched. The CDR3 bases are TGCGCCAGCAGCTTGGGAGTAGCGGGCAACACAGATACGCAGTATTTT. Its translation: CASSLGVAGNTDTQYF.

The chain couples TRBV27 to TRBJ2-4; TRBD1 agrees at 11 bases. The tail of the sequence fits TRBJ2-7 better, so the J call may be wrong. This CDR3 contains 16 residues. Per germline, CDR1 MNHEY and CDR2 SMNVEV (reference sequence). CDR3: CASSRTGGLTIYEQYF. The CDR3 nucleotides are TGTGCCAGCAGCAGGACAGGGGGCCTGACTATCTACGAGCAGTACTTC.

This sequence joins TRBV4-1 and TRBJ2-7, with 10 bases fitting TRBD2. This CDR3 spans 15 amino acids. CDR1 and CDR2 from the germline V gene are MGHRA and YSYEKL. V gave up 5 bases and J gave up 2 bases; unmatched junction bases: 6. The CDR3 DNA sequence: TGCGCCAGCAGCACCTCTAGCGGGAGACCCTACGAGCAGTACTTC. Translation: CASSTSSGRPYEQYF.

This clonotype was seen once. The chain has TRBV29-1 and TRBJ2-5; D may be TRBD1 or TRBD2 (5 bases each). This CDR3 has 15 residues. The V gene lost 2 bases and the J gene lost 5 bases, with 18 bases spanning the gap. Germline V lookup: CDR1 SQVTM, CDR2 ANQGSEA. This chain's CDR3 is CSVESLGLGEETQYF. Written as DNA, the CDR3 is TGCAGCGTTGAAAGTCTAGGGTTAGGGGAGGAGACCCAGTACTTC.

CDR3 nucleotides: TGCAGTGCTCCCCAAGCGGGAGTCTTCGAGCAGTACTTC. It translates to CSAPQAGVFEQYF. This chain links TRBV20-1 with TRBJ2-7; 8 nucleotides match TRBD2. CDR1 is DFQATT and CDR2 is SNEGSKA in the germline V gene (reference sequence). V lost 5 bases, J lost 6 bases, and 9 bases stayed unmatched. The CDR3 is 13 residues long.

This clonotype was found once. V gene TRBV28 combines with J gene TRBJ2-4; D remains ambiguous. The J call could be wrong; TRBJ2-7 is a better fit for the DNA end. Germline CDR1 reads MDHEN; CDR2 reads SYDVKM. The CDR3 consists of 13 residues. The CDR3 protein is CASTPFGPDEQYF. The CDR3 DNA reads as TGTGCCAGCACCCCGTTTGGTCCCGACGAGCAGTACTTC.

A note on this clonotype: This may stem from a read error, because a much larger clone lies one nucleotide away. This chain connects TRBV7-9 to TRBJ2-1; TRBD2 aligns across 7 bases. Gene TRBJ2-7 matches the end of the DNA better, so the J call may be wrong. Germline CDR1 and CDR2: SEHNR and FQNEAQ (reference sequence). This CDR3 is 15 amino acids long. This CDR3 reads CASTKGLADYNEQYF. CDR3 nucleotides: TGTGCCAGCACCAAAGGGCTAGCGGATTACAATGAGCAGTACTTC.

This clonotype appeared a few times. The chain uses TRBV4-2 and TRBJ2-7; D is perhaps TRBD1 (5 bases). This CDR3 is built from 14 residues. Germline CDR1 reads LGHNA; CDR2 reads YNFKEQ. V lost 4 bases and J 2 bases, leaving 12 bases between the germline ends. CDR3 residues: CASSLQGFAYEQYF. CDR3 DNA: TGTGCCAGCAGCCTCCAGGGATTCGCCTACGAGCAGTACTTC.

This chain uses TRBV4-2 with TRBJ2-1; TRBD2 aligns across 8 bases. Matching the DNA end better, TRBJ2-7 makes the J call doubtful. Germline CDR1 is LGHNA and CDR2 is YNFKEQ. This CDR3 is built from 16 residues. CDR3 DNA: TGTGCCAGCAGCCAAGCCAACGGGAGGGCCGTAAATGAGCAGTACTTC. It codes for CASSQANGRAVNEQYF.

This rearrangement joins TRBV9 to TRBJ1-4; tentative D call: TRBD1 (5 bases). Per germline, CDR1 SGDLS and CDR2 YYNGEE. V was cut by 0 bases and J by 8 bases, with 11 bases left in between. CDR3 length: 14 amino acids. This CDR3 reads CASSVAGDAEKLFF. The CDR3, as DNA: TGTGCCAGCAGCGTAGCTGGGGACGCGGAAAAACTGTTTTTT.

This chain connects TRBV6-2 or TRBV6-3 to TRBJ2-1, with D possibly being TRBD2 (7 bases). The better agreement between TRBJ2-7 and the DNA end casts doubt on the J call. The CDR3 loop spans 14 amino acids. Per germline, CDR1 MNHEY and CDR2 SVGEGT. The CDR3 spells CASSHSGTREEQYF. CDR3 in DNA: TGTGCCAGCAGTCACAGCGGGACACGAGAAGAGCAGTACTTC.

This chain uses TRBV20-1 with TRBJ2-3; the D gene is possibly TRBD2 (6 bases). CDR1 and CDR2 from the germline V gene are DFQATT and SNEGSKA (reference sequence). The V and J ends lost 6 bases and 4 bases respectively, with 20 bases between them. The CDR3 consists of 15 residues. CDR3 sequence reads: CSAKKPGADPDTQYF. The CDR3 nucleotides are TGCAGTGCAAAGAAACCGGGAGCGGACCCAGATACGCAGTATTTT.

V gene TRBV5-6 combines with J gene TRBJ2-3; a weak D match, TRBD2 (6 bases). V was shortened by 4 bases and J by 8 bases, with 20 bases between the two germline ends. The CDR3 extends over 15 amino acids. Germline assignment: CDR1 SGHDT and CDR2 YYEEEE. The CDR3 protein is CASSRDWGSRGTQYF. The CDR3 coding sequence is TGTGCCAGCAGCAGGGACTGGGGATCGAGGGGTACGCAGTATTTT.

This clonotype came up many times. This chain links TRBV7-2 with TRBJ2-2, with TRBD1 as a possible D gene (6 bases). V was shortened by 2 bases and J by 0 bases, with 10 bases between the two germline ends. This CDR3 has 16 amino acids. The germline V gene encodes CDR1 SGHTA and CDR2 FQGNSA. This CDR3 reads CASSLTGKANTGELFF. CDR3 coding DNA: TGTGCCAGCAGCTTAACAGGGAAGGCGAACACCGGGGAGCTGTTTTTT.

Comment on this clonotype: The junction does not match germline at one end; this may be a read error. In DNA, the CDR3 is TGCGCCAGCAGCTCTCAATCTAAGAGCAGTGAGCAGTACTTC. Translation gives CASSSQSKSSEQYF. The V and J genes are TRBV7-2 and TRBJ2-5; D is undetermined. Germline CDR1 SGHTA, CDR2 FQGNSA. The CDR3 has 14 residues.

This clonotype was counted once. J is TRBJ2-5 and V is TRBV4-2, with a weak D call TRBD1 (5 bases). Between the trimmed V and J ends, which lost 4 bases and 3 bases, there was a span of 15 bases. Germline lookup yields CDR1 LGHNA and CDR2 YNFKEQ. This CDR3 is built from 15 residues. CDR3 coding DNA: TGTGCCAGCAGCCCCGACTTCGCGGACAAAGAGACCCAGTACTTC. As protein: CASSPDFADKETQYF.

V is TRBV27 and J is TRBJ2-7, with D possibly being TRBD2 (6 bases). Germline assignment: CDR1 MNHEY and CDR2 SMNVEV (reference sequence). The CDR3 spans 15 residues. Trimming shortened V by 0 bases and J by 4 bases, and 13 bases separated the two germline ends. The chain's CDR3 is CASSLSTTSQYEQYF. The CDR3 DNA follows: TGTGCCAGCAGTTTATCGACTACTAGCCAGTACGAGCAGTACTTC.

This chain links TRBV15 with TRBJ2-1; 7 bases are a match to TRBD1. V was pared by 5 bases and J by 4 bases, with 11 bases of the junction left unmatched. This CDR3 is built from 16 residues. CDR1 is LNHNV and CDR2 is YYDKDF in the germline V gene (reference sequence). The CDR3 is CATSARPGGEYNEQFF. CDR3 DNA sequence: TGTGCCACCAGCGCCCGACCAGGGGGAGAATACAATGAGCAGTTCTTC.